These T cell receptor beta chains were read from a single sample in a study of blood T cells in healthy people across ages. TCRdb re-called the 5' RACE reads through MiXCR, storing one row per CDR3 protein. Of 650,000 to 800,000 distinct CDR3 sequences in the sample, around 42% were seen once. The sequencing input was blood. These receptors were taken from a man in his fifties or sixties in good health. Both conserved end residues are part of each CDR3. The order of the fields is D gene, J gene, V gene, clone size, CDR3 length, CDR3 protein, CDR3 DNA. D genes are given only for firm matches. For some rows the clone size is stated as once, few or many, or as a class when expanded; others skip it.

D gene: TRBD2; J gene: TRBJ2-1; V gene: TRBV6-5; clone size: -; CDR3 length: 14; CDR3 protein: CASRYIAGDNEQFF; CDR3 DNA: TGTGCCAGCAGATACATAGCGGGGGACAATGAGCAGTTCTTC
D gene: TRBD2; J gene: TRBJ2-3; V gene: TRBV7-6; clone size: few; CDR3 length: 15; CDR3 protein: CASSLASGGPKAQYF; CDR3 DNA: TGTGCCAGCAGCTTAGCTAGCGGGGGGCCGAAGGCGCAGTATTTT
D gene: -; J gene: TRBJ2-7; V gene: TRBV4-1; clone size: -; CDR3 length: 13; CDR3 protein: CASSQDRSYKQYF; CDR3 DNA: TGCGCCAGCAGCCAAGATAGAAGCTACAAGCAGTACTTC
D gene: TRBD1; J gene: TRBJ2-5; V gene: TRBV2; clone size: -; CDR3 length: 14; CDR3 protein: CASSPDRYRETQYF; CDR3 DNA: TGTGCCAGCAGCCCGGACAGGTACCGAGAGACCCAGTACTTC
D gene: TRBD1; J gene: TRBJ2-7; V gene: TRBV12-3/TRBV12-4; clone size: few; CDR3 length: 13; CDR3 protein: CASSQGQGAEQYF; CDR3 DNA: TGTGCCAGCAGCCAGGGACAGGGGGCCGAGCAGTACTTC
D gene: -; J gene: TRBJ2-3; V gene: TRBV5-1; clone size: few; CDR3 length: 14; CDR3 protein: CASSLRTTTDTQYF; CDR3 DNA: TGCGCCAGCAGCTTGAGAACAACTACAGATACGCAGTATTTT
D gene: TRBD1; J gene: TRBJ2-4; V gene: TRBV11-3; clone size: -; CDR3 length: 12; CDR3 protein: CASSAKDRVQYF; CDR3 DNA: TGTGCCAGCAGCGCCAAGGACAGGGTTCAGTACTTC
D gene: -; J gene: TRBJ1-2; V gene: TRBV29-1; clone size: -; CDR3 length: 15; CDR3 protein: CSVSKDSSTLYGYTF; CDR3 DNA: TGCAGCGTCTCAAAGGATTCCTCAACCCTCTATGGCTACACCTTC
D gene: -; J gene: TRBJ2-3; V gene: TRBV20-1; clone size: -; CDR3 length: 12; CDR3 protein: CRALLGTDTQYF; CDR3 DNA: TGCAGGGCCCTACTCGGCACAGATACGCAGTATTTT
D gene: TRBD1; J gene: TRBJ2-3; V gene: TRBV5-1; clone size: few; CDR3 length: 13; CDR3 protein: CASRHRGSDTQYF; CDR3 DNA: TGCGCCAGCAGGCACAGGGGCTCAGATACGCAGTATTTT
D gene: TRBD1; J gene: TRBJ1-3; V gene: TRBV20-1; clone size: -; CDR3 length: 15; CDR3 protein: CSAPSGQGLGNTIYF; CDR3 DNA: TGCAGTGCGCCTTCTGGACAGGGGTTGGGAAACACCATATATTTT
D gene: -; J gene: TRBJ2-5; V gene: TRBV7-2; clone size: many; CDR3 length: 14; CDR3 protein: CASSLVGGTETQYF; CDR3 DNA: TGTGCCAGCAGCTTAGTGGGGGGCACAGAGACCCAGTACTTC
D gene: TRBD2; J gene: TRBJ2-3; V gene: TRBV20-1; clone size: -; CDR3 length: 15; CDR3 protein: CSALSGGAGTDTQYF; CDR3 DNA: TGCAGTGCTCTTAGCGGGGGGGCAGGCACAGATACGCAGTATTTT
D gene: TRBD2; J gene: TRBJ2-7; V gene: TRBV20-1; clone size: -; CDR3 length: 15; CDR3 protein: CGARKLAGGGYEQYF; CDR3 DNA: TGCGGTGCTAGAAAACTAGCGGGTGGGGGGTACGAGCAGTACTTC
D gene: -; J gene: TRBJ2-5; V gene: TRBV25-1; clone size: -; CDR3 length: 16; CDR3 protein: CASSQRGAGSRETQYF; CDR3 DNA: TGTGCCAGTTCACAGAGGGGGGCTGGGAGTAGGGAGACCCAGTACTTC
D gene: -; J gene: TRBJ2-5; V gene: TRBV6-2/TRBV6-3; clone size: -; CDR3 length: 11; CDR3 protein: CASSNVLWQYF; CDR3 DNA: TGTGCCAGCAGCAACGTGTTGTGGCAGTACTTC
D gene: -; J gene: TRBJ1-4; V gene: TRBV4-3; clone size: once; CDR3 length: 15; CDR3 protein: CASSQRQTRNEKLFF; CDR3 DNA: TGCGCCAGCAGCCAAAGACAGACCAGAAATGAAAAACTGTTTTTT
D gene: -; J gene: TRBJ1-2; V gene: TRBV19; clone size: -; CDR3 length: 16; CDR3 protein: CASSILLDRPTYGYTF; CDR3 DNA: TGTGCCAGTAGTATCCTCTTGGACCGCCCGACCTATGGCTACACCTTC
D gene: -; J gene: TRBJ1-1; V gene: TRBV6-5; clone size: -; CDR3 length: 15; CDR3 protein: CASSYGLGRSTEAFF; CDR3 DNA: TGTGCCAGCAGTTACGGTTTGGGCAGGTCCACTGAAGCTTTCTTT
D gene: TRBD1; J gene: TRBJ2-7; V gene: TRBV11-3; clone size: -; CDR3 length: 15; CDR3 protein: CASSYRGKSSYEQYF; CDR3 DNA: TGTGCCAGCAGCTACAGGGGGAAAAGCTCCTACGAGCAGTACTTC
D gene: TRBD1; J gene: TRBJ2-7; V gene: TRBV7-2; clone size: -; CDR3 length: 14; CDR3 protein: CASSPTGDIYEQYF; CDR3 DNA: TGTGCCAGCAGCCCCACAGGGGATATCTACGAGCAGTACTTC
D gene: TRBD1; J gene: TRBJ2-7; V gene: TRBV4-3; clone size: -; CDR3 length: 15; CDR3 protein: CASSQDTGGSYEQYF; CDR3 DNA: TGCGCCAGTAGCCAAGACACAGGGGGCAGCTACGAGCAGTACTTC
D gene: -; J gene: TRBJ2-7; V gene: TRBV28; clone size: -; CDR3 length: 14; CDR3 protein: CASRYDRIPYEQYF; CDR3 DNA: TGTGCCAGCAGATATGACAGAATTCCCTACGAGCAGTACTTC
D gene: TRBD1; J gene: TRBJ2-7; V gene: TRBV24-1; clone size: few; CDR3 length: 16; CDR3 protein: CATSDLPYDRGYEQYF; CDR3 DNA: TGTGCCACCAGTGATTTACCCTATGACAGGGGGTACGAGCAGTACTTC
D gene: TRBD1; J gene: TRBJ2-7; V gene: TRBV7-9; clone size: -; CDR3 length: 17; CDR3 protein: CASSSYGTGGVGGVQYF; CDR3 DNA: TGTGCCAGCAGCTCATACGGGACAGGGGGCGTAGGAGGGGTGCAGTACTTC
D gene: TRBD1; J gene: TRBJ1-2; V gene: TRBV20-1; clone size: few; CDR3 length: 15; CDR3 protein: CSARSPRDSLYGYTF; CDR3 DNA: TGCAGTGCTAGATCACCCCGGGACAGTCTTTATGGCTACACCTTC
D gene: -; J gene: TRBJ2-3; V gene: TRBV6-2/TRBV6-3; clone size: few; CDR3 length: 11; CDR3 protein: CASILGDTQYF; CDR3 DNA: TGTGCCAGCATTCTCGGAGATACGCAGTATTTT
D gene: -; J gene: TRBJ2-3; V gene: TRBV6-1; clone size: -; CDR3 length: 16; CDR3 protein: CASSEAAGGSTDTQYF; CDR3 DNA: TGTGCCAGCAGTGAAGCCGCTGGGGGTAGCACAGATACGCAGTATTTT
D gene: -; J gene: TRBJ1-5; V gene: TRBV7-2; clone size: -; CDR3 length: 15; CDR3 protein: CASSLVGPSNQPQHF; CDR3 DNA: TGTGCCAGCAGCTTAGTAGGACCTAGCAATCAGCCCCAGCATTTT
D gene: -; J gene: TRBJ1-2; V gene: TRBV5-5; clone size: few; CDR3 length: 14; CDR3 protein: CASSFLTASYGYTF; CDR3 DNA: TGTGCCAGCAGCTTTCTTACAGCGTCCTATGGCTACACCTTC
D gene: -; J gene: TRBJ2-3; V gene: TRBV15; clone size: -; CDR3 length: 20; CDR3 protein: CATSRVQPRVGVPLTDTQYF; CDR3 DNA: TGTGCCACCAGCAGAGTCCAGCCAAGGGTAGGGGTTCCCCTCACAGATACGCAGTATTTT
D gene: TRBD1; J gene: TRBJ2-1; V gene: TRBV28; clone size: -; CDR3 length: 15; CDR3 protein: CASSKPGQGSNEQFF; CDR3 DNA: TGTGCCAGCAGCAAACCGGGACAGGGGAGCAATGAGCAGTTCTTC
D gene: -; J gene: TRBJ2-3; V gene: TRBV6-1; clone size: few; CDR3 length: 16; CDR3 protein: CASSEDPLVGNLRQYF; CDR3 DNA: TGTGCCAGCAGTGAAGACCCCCTCGTAGGGAATCTCAGGCAGTATTTT